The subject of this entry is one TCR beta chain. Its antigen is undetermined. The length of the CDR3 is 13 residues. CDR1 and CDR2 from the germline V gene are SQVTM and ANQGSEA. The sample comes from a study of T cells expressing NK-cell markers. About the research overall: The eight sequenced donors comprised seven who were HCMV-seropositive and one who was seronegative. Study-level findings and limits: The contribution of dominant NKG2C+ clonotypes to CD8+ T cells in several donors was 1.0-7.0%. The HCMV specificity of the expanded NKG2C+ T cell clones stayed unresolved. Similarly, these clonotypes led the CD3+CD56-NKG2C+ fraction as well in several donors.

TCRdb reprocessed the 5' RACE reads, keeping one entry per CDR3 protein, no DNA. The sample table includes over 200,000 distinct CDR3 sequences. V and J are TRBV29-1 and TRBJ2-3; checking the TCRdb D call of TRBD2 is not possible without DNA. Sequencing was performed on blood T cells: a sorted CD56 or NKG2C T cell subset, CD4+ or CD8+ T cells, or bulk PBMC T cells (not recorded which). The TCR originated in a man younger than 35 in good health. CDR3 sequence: CSVGQLGTDTQYF.